Below are 20 T cell receptor beta chains sequenced from a single sample in a study of T cell responses to AZD1222 COVID-19 vaccine. TCRdb's table, derived via immunoSEQ multiplex PCR, lists solely in-frame clones and lacks some. Here the sample spans 90,000 to 130,000 clones, about 94% being singletons. The material sequenced was peripheral blood, taken 28 days after the second AZD1222 dose. These receptors came from an adult who received the AZD1222 COVID-19 vaccine.

CDR3 DNA: TGTGCCAGCAGCCCTGACCGATTCCACACTGAAGCTTTCTTT. This encodes CASSPDRFHTEAFF. J is TRBJ1-1 and V is TRBV5-4; no firm D call. The CDR3 spans 14 residues. Germline CDR1 reads SGHNT; CDR2 reads YYREEE (reference sequence). Trimming took off 4 bases at V and 3 bases at J, with 13 bases between the two ends. Full variable domain (rest looked up from reference TRBV5-4 and TRBJ1-1): ETGVTQSPTHLIKTRGQQVTLRCSSQSGHNTVSWYQQALGQGPQFIFQYYREEENGRGNFPPRFSGLQFPNYSSELNVNALELDDSALYLCASSPDRFHTEAFFGQGTRLTVV.

J is TRBJ1-4 and V is TRBV5-3; 8 nucleotides align to TRBD1. TRBV5-3 is reported as an ORF; its role is uncertain. The CDR3 length is 18 residues. The junction had 16 bases not matched to a gene; V was cut back by 2 bases and J by 7 bases. CDR3 amino acids: CARSLLPKKQGGGEKLFF. CDR3 DNA sequence: TGTGCCAGAAGCTTACTACCTAAGAAACAGGGGGGCGGTGAAAAACTGTTTTTT.

This chain joins TRBV4-2 and TRBJ2-6, with a weak D call TRBD2 (5 bases). Germline V gene data show CDR1 as LGHNA and CDR2 as YNFKEQ. Trimming stripped 1 base from V and 0 bases from J, with 13 bases between. CDR3 length equals 18 residues. The CDR3 DNA sequence: TGTGCCAGCAGCCAAGGTGGAGGACGGTCCTCTGGGGCCAACGTCCTGACTTTC. Protein: CASSQGGGRSSGANVLTF.

The chain employs TRBV30 and TRBJ2-3; 9 bases fit TRBD1. The CDR3 totals 15 residues. The J segment lost 5 bases and the V segment lost 0 bases, leaving 6 bases of the junction unmatched. The germline gives CDR1 GTSNPN, CDR2 SVGIG (reference sequence). The CDR3 loop is CAWSVLGQGGDTQYF. CDR3 bases: TGTGCCTGGAGTGTACTGGGACAGGGTGGAGATACGCAGTATTTT.

The V call is TRBV2, the J call TRBJ1-1, with D tentatively TRBD1 (6 bases). The germline V and J ends were trimmed by 8 bases and 7 bases, with 8 bases remaining between them. The CDR3 consists of 10 residues. Germline V gives CDR1 SNHLY, CDR2 FYNNEI. This CDR3 reads CASGQIEAFF. CDR3 coding DNA: TGTGCCAGCGGACAGATTGAAGCTTTCTTT.

CDR3 in DNA: TGTGCCAGCAGCTTAGCGGTCATGTTGGAGACCCAGTACTTC. Its protein is CASSLAVMLETQYF. This chain links TRBV7-2 with TRBJ2-5; D not resolved. Trimming left V 0 bases short and J 5 bases short, with 10 bases between. The CDR3 totals 14 residues. The germline V gene encodes CDR1 SGHTA and CDR2 FQGNSA.

CDR3 nucleotides: TGCAGCGTTGAAGGAAAGGTAGACCATGAGCAGTTCTTC. It encodes CSVEGKVDHEQFF. The chain employs TRBV29-1 and TRBJ2-1, with D unclear. Trimming removed 1 base from V and 8 bases from J, with 12 bases in between. The germline V gene has CDR1 SQVTM and CDR2 ANQGSEA. The CDR3 totals 13 residues.

This chain uses TRBV4-1 with TRBJ2-5, with TRBD2 identical over 7 bases. Germline V gene sequence: CDR1 MGHRA, CDR2 YSYEKL. V shed 1 base and J 1 base; nucleotides not matched to a gene: 12. The CDR3 contains 18 residues. CDR3 sequence (DNA): TGCGCCAGCAGCCAAGGATATGATTTCCTAGCGGTCCAAGAGACCCAGTACTTC. It specifies CASSQGYDFLAVQETQYF.

The rearrangement links TRBV5-8 to TRBJ1-2, with D perhaps TRBD1 (6 bases). The germline V gene encodes CDR1 SGHTS and CDR2 YDEGEE. The CDR3 is 15 residues long. V lost 4 bases, J lost 8 bases, and 21 bases lay in between. CDR3 sequence reads: CASSPWNRGPLGYTF. CDR3 nucleotide sequence: TGTGCCAGCAGCCCCTGGAACCGGGGGCCTCTCGGCTACACCTTC.

This clone was seen more than once but under ten times. The gene calls are TRBV7-2 and TRBJ1-5; 12 bases map to TRBD1. V was pared by 0 bases and J by 0 bases, with 9 bases of the junction left unmatched. The CDR3 spans 20 residues. Per germline, CDR1 SGHTA and CDR2 FQGNSA. Here the CDR3 reads CASSLAVGTGGLYSNQPQHF. CDR3 sequence (DNA): TGTGCCAGCAGCTTAGCGGTCGGGACAGGGGGCTTGTATAGCAATCAGCCCCAGCATTTT.

V is TRBV19 and J is TRBJ2-3; 11 nucleotides match TRBD2. The junction had 8 bases not matched to a gene; V was cut back by 4 bases and J by 5 bases. There are 16 residues in the CDR3. Germline loops: CDR1 LNHDA, CDR2 SQIVND (reference sequence). CDR3 region: CASSTATSGAGDTQYF. The CDR3 DNA is TGTGCCAGTAGTACGGCGACTAGCGGGGCAGGAGATACGCAGTATTTT. Variable domain in full (rest from reference TRBV19 and TRBJ2-3): DGGITQSPKYLFRKEGQNVTLSCEQNLNHDAMYWYRQDPGQGLRLIYYSQIVNDFQKGDIAEGYSVSREKKESFPLTVTSAQKNPTAFYLCASSTATSGAGDTQYFGPGTRLTVL.

This clone was recorded once. The chain joins TRBV5-1 to TRBJ2-4; D is possibly TRBD1 (6 bases). Trimming cost V 1 base and J 5 bases, with 10 bases left between them. CDR1 and CDR2 from the germline V gene are SGHRS and YFSETQ. The length of the CDR3 is 14 residues. This CDR3 reads CASSLSGVENIQYF. In DNA, the CDR3 is TGCGCCAGCAGCTTGTCAGGGGTGGAAAACATTCAGTACTTC.

The chain is built from TRBV19 and TRBJ2-2, with a weak D call TRBD2 (6 bases). V lost 2 bases to trimming and J lost 6 bases, with 16 bases between them. Germline CDR1 LNHDA, CDR2 SQIVND (reference sequence). This CDR3 comprises 16 residues. Here the CDR3 DNA reads TGTGCCAGTAGTATACGAGGAAGTGGGGGGTCCGGGGAGCTGTTTTTT. Translating it yields CASSIRGSGGSGELFF.

This clone appeared once. The genes are TRBV9 and TRBJ1-2; perhaps TRBD1 as D (5 bases). Germline loops: CDR1 SGDLS, CDR2 YYNGEE. Trimming took off 4 bases at V and 6 bases at J, with 16 bases between the two ends. The CDR3 totals 14 residues. The CDR3 DNA reads as TGTGCCAGCAGCCCAAGGACATTTTGGGATGGCTACACCTTC. This encodes CASSPRTFWDGYTF.

The chain is built from TRBV13 and TRBJ2-7; D gene ambiguous. Trimming removed 4 bases at V and 3 bases at J, with 13 bases between. The CDR3 consists of 14 residues. Per germline, CDR1 PRHDT and CDR2 FYEKMQ (reference sequence). The CDR3 sequence: CASSSGLEVYEQYF. The DNA of the CDR3 is TGTGCCAGCAGCTCCGGGCTAGAGGTCTACGAGCAGTACTTC.

The J gene is TRBJ1-2, the V gene TRBV7-9; 8 positions agree with TRBD1. The V gene's germline CDR1 is SEHNR and CDR2 FQNEAQ (reference sequence). The CDR3 contains 13 residues. Trimming cost V 6 bases and J 8 bases; bases outside gene matches: 8. CDR3 in amino acids: CASRTTGGHGYTF. For the CDR3, the DNA is TGTGCCAGCAGGACAACAGGGGGTCACGGCTACACCTTC.

The V gene is TRBV27, the J gene TRBJ2-1; D possibly corresponds to TRBD2 (5 bases). The ends were cut back, 6 bases at V and 10 bases at J, with 10 bases in the middle. CDR3 length: 11 residues. Germline V lookup: CDR1 MNHEY, CDR2 SMNVEV (reference sequence). The CDR3 DNA reads as TGTGCCAGCAGCACGGGATGGGAGCAGTTCTTC. Encoded protein: CASSTGWEQFF.

Here the CDR3 DNA reads TGTGCCAGCAGTGAGTGGACCACTGAAGCTTTCTTT. This translates into CASSEWTTEAFF. This chain links TRBV2 with TRBJ1-1; D uncertain. The CDR3 runs 12 residues. Trimming pared 3 bases from V and 4 bases from J, leaving 6 bases between. From germline, CDR1 is SNHLY and CDR2 FYNNEI.

In nucleotides, the CDR3 is TGTGCCAGTGGACAGAATAGCAATCAGCCCCAGCATTTT. It is translated as CASGQNSNQPQHF. This chain joins TRBV6-5 and TRBJ1-5; a possible D gene is TRBD1 (6 bases). This CDR3 has 13 amino acids. Trimming cost V 9 bases and J 0 bases, with 9 bases left between them. Germline assignment: CDR1 MNHEY and CDR2 SVGAGI.

The chain uses TRBV3-1 (or the pseudogene TRBV3-2) and TRBJ1-3; D might be TRBD1 (5 bases). Deletions cut 4 bases from V and 11 bases from J, with 12 bases between. Looked up from germline, CDR1 is LGHDT and CDR2 is YNNKEL (reference sequence). This CDR3 is built from 12 residues. The CDR3 coding sequence is TGTGCCAGCAGCCTAGGGGCGGTGGCCATATATTTT. This encodes CASSLGAVAIYF.